This TCR beta chain was profiled in a study of cytomegalovirus exposure and HLA in healthy donors. Study-level information: An analysis done earlier identified 120 million or so unique TCR beta sequences from 200 million or so T cells. Study-level results: In a later analysis, an Asian-associated ancestry cluster reportedly showed fewer N-insertions than the approximately 610-donor mean. Association with HLA alleles at 0.05 false discovery rate was found for roughly 17,000 TCR beta sequences in a later analysis.

CDR1 and CDR2 from the germline V gene are MNHEY and SMNVEV (reference sequence). The CDR3 is 14 amino acids. Researchers ran the PCR with 60 Vbeta and 13 Jbeta primers. Clones were read by immunoSEQ multiplex PCR, and TCRdb kept only the in-frame ones, dropping some. Of 150,000 or so clones listed, about 74% are singletons. This clone was seen a single time. Its antigen is currently unknown. The junction and the germline gene differ at one end; a read error may be behind it. The clonotype comes from a man aged 35-49 years in good health and CMV-seropositive. The chain has TRBV27 and TRBJ1-5, with D perhaps TRBD1 (5 bases). Sequenced input: PBMCs. This CDR3 is CASSLTQGNQPQHF. The DNA of the CDR3 is TGTGCCAGCAGTTTAACGCAGGGCAACCAGCCCCAGCATTTT.